This T cell receptor (beta chain) originates from a study of shared clonotypes between healthy human individuals (dated by TCRdb to between 2020 and 2021). About the study as a whole: The cohort comprised a couple of women and three men aged 18 to 49 years. Each donor's leukapheresis produced roughly between about 0.85 and 10 billion PBMCs. Blood TCR repertoires of five healthy adults were deeply sequenced to estimate repertoire size and the extent of clonotype sharing between individuals. For each donor, three plates each were used for CD4 naive and CD4 memory, two plates were used for CD8 naive, and one plate was used for CD8 memory. To increase sequencing depth and limit assay-specific biases, different laboratories used diverse techniques to prepare libraries and sequence TCR repertoires. Study-wide conclusions, independent of this receptor: Across a few donors, approximately 5% of naive CD4, roughly 3.3% of naive CD8, 2% to 2.5% of memory CD4, and approximately 0.4% of memory CD8 clonotypes were shared. Naive subsets generally had larger estimated clonotype richness than memory subsets did. The genetic and exposure-history diversity represented was limited by the small number of donors. Compared with non-shared clonotypes, clonotypes shared by all four sorted-subset donors had higher generation probabilities. Sampling was limited to blood, and TCR repertoires in tissue likely differ from TCR repertoires in blood. Incomplete sequencing was indicated by rarefaction of sorted-subset datasets, despite the large sequencing depth. Pairwise subsampling indicated that sequencing depth was expected to affect the degree of clonotype sharing among donors.

At the junction V is shortened by 7 bases and J by 5 bases; bases outside the gene matches: 8. The germline V gene (reference sequence) gives CDR1 as SEHNR and CDR2 as FQNEAQ. Spanning cysteine to phenylalanine, the CDR3 consists of 13 amino acids. Only the CDR3 DNA stays, 39 bases, in frame from base 1. CD8 naive samples were obtained by positive selection for CCR7 among CD45RO-negative cells, yielding a CD45RA+CCR7+ population from which TemRA cells were excluded. Donors were healthy HIV-negative adults with no recently reported acute infections or vaccinations. All donors were Caucasian adults living in Nashville, Tennessee, USA. After blood collection by leukapheresis, PBMCs were isolated using Ficoll-Histopaque density gradient centrifugation and then cryopreserved in the vapor phase of liquid nitrogen. Purity and quantity of every magnetically sorted T cell population were checked by analytical flow cytometry. Genomic DNA was isolated from each sorted fraction and quantified by UV absorbance on a Nanodrop 2000c.

TCR CDR3 regions were amplified from genomic DNA by multiplex PCR using the deep immunoSEQ assay. Extracted genomic DNA from each cell subset was spread evenly across all wells of several immunoSEQ 96-well plates, with each plate serving as a replicate. For sorted subsets, roughly 200 ng of genomic DNA, equivalent to around 30,000 T cell genomes, went into each replicate PCR. Purified libraries were quantified with a Qubit 3.0 fluorometer, sized on a Bioanalyzer 2100, and re-quantified with the KAPA Library Quantification kit. Every immunoSEQ 96-well plate was sequenced on a dedicated single-read 150-cycle Illumina NextSeq 550 flow cell. Per the authors' processing: The immunoSEQ output contained only junctional sequences without quality scores, so filtering could not match that applied to full-length reads. To assign V/J genes and CDR3, sequences were annotated using PyIR, a Python wrapper for IgBLAST v1.9, with IMGT germline references. Reads with weak V/J assignments (E-value above 1e-6), missing CDR3, stop codons, out-of-frame junctions, or ambiguous translated residues were removed. V3J clonotypes were defined as sequences sharing the same inferred V gene, J gene, and CDR3 amino acid sequence. Percentage overlap between repertoires was calculated by dividing the number of shared unique clonotypes by the size of the smaller repertoire. Three approaches were used to assess repertoire richness: RTK rarefaction, the Chao1 estimator, and Recon v2.1 estimates of unobserved clonotypes. Generation probabilities for all TCRbeta clonotypes obtained by the gDNA method from a few donors were computed using OLGA. TCRdb carries this immuneACCESS record with in-frame sequences only. Its versions omit some clonotypes, under half of them owing to an unresolved V gene in the studies checked, with the rest unexplained. D and trimming were read from the DNA, whereas the V and J calls and clone size are those reported in that table. For this sample there are more than 600,000 clones; about 90% appear just once. The top ten hold about 24% of the sample.

This clone was seen more than once but under ten times. The antigen it binds to is not known. There are no base qualities to consult, and no much larger clone falls within one base. The origin of this receptor is a man aged 25-40 years in good health. Sequencing used naive CD8+ T cells sorted from blood. What this sample's cell subset or site label stands for: CD45RA+CCR7+. The chain employs TRBV7-9 and TRBJ2-7; TRBD1 agrees with 7 junctional bases. For the CDR3, the sequence is CASTGQAWHEQYF. The nucleotide sequence reads TGTGCCAGCACTGGACAGGCCTGGCACGAGCAGTACTTC.